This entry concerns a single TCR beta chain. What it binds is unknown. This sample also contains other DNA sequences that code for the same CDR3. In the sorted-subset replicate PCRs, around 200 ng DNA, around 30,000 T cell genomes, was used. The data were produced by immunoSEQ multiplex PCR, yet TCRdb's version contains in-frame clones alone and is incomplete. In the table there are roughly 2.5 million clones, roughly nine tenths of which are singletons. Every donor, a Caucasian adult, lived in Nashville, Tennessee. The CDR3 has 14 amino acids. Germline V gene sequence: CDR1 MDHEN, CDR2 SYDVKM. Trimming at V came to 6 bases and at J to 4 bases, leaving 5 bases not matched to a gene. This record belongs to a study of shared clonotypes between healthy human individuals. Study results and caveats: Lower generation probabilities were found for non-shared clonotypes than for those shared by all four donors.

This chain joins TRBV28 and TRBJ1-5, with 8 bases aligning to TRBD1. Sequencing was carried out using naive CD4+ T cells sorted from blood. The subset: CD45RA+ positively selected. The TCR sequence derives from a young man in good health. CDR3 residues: CASSRDRRNQPQHF. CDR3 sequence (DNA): TGTGCCAGCAGCCGGGACAGGAGGAATCAGCCCCAGCATTTT.